Following are 6 T cell receptor beta chains from one sample sequenced in a study of PD-1 blockade in classical Hodgkin lymphoma. Patients all relapsed after autologous stem cell transplantation, and there was variation in brentuximab vedotin exposure. Thawed PBMCs were the source of CD8+ T cells, obtained through magnetic negative selection. Here immunoSEQ multiplex PCR was the method, and the copy in TCRdb shows in-frame clones only, minus some. The sample lists 9,500 to 14,000 clones; 80% to 85% were seen once. This specimen was CD8+ T cells from blood, taken at baseline. The receptors stem from a human donor with classical Hodgkin lymphoma.

The V and J genes are TRBV4-1 and TRBJ2-1, with D uncertain. CDR3 length equals 16 residues. CDR1 and CDR2 from the germline V gene are MGHRA and YSYEKL. Trimming stripped 5 bases from V and 8 bases from J, with 22 bases between. The CDR3 sequence: CASSWASFWGRHEQFF. The CDR3 DNA reads as TGCGCCAGCAGCTGGGCCTCCTTTTGGGGTAGGCATGAGCAGTTCTTC.

The rearrangement uses TRBV7-2 and TRBJ2-1; TRBD2 agrees at 8 bases. The V gene end was trimmed by 5 bases and the J gene end by 7 bases; junction bases not matched to a gene: 19. The CDR3 consists of 18 residues. Germline assignment: CDR1 SGHTA and CDR2 FQGNSA. The DNA for the CDR3 is TGTGCCAGCAGCCCCAGAACGACCCCGGGACTAGTAGGTAATGAGCAGTTCTTC. Protein product: CASSPRTTPGLVGNEQFF.

This clone was seen a handful of times. The V call is TRBV19, the J call TRBJ2-7; TRBD2 matches 8 bases. CDR3 length: 11 residues. The germline V gene has CDR1 LNHDA and CDR2 SQIVND (reference sequence). The trim removed 8 bases at V and 6 bases at J, leaving 3 bases unmatched. The chain's CDR3 is CASGLAGEQYF. In nucleotides, the CDR3 is TGTGCCAGTGGACTAGCCGGCGAGCAGTACTTC.

CDR3 DNA sequence: TGCGCCAGCAGCCAAAGGACAGGGGGCTACACCGGGGAGCTGTTTTTT. Protein: CASSQRTGGYTGELFF. The chain couples TRBV5-1 to TRBJ2-2, with 11 bases aligning to TRBD1. The CDR3 loop spans 16 amino acids. Germline V CDR1 and CDR2: SGHRS, YFSETQ. Trimming took 4 bases from V and 3 from J; bases not matched to a gene: 5.

The chain carries TRBV5-1 and TRBJ2-2, with D perhaps matching TRBD2 (5 bases). The germline CDR1 and CDR2 sequences are SGHRS and YFSETQ. V lost 3 bases, J lost 5 bases, and 14 bases lay in between. The CDR3 is made up of 15 amino acids. The CDR3 DNA sequence: TGCGCCAGCAGCTGGAGTGTGAGGGAAACCGGGGAGCTGTTTTTT. This sequence encodes CASSWSVRETGELFF.

The J gene is TRBJ2-7, the V gene TRBV4-1; possibly TRBD1 for D (6 bases). Trimming removed 4 bases at V and 6 bases at J, with 16 bases between. The CDR3 is 14 residues long. Germline values: CDR1 MGHRA, CDR2 YSYEKL. This CDR3 is CASSPPGQGLEQYF. The CDR3 DNA reads TGCGCCAGCAGCCCACCGGGACAAGGTCTCGAGCAGTACTTC.